Listed below are T cell receptor beta chains from one sample, sequenced in a study of blood T cell repertoires in COVID-19. TCRdb's table, derived via immunoSEQ multiplex PCR, lists solely in-frame clones and lacks some. The sample shows 200,000 or so clones, roughly 80% of them seen only once. Sequencing was carried out using peripheral blood. These receptors were obtained from a human donor in a cohort sampled during active COVID-19. Each CDR3 is given with its conserved first and last residue. Fields, in order: CDR3 DNA, CDR3 protein, clone size, V gene, J gene, D gene. D genes are given only for firm matches. The size entry is marked missing in some rows and otherwise reads once, few, many or a size class.

CDR3nt: TGTGCCAGCAGCTTGGGCCCCAACAGGGGAATGAATCAGCCCCAGCATTTT
CDR3aa: CASSLGPNRGMNQPQHF
abundance: .
v_gene: TRBV5-5
j_gene: TRBJ1-5
d_gene: TRBD1

CDR3nt: TGTGCCAGCAGCTTGAGACAGGGCTATGGCTACACCTTC
CDR3aa: CASSLRQGYGYTF
abundance: .
v_gene: TRBV7-9
j_gene: TRBJ1-2
d_gene: TRBD1

CDR3nt: TGTGCCAGTGCTCCGGGACACGGAAGCTCTGGGGCCAACGTCCTGACTTTC
CDR3aa: CASAPGHGSSGANVLTF
abundance: .
v_gene: TRBV19
j_gene: TRBJ2-6
d_gene: .

CDR3nt: TGTGCCAGCAGCGTAGCTCCGGGGGAGACTGAAGCTTTCTTT
CDR3aa: CASSVAPGETEAFF
abundance: .
v_gene: TRBV9
j_gene: TRBJ1-1
d_gene: .

CDR3nt: TGTGCCAGTAGTCCTACGACAGGTCGGGTTCATCAGCCCCAGCATTTT
CDR3aa: CASSPTTGRVHQPQHF
abundance: .
v_gene: TRBV19
j_gene: TRBJ1-5
d_gene: .

CDR3nt: TGTGCCAGTAGCCCCCAGGACAGGGGGATAGGAAGCAATCAGCCCCAGCATTTT
CDR3aa: CASSPQDRGIGSNQPQHF
abundance: .
v_gene: TRBV19
j_gene: TRBJ1-5
d_gene: TRBD1

CDR3nt: TGTGCCAGTAGTATTGGAGGGTTCACTGAAGCTTTCTTT
CDR3aa: CASSIGGFTEAFF
abundance: .
v_gene: TRBV19
j_gene: TRBJ1-1
d_gene: .

CDR3nt: TGTGCCAGCAGCTTGGGACAGGGTAAAACTGAAGCTTTCTTT
CDR3aa: CASSLGQGKTEAFF
abundance: few
v_gene: TRBV7-2
j_gene: TRBJ1-1
d_gene: TRBD1

CDR3nt: TGTGCCAGCAGCCCAGATGGGAACACCGGGGAGCTGTTTTTT
CDR3aa: CASSPDGNTGELFF
abundance: .
v_gene: TRBV9
j_gene: TRBJ2-2
d_gene: .

CDR3nt: TGCAGCGTTGACGGGAACACCGGGGAGCTGTTTTTT
CDR3aa: CSVDGNTGELFF
abundance: .
v_gene: TRBV29-1
j_gene: TRBJ2-2
d_gene: .

CDR3nt: TGCGCCAGCAGCCAAGATCCGAGCGGTGAAAAACTGTTTTTT
CDR3aa: CASSQDPSGEKLFF
abundance: many
v_gene: TRBV4-1
j_gene: TRBJ1-4
d_gene: .

CDR3nt: TGTGCCAGCAGCAAAGCGGATCCGGGACAGGGGCCACCCTTGACAGGAAAACTGTTTTTT
CDR3aa: CASSKADPGQGPPLTGKLFF
abundance: .
v_gene: TRBV21-1
j_gene: TRBJ1-4
d_gene: .

CDR3nt: TGTGCCAGCAGTGAAGTGGGGAGCACCTTC
CDR3aa: CASSEVGSTF
abundance: .
v_gene: TRBV6-1
j_gene: TRBJ1-2
d_gene: .

CDR3nt: TGTGCCTGGAACGGACAGGGGAGGAGTGAAAAACTGTTTTTT
CDR3aa: CAWNGQGRSEKLFF
abundance: .
v_gene: TRBV30
j_gene: TRBJ1-4
d_gene: TRBD1

CDR3nt: TGTGCCAGCAGCTCTCCCGGGGGAGGGATTAACACCGGGGAGCTGTTTTTT
CDR3aa: CASSSPGGGINTGELFF
abundance: .
v_gene: TRBV9
j_gene: TRBJ2-2
d_gene: TRBD2